The 25 T cell receptor beta chains below come from one sample, sequenced in a study of shared clonotypes between healthy human individuals. The table came from immunoSEQ multiplex PCR; TCRdb's copy has only in-frame clones and leaves some out. The sample includes 2,100,000 or so clones, roughly 95% of them seen just once. Sequencing input: naive CD4+ T cells sorted from blood. Noted subset: CD45RA+ positively selected. The receptors stem from a man between 18 and 35 years old in good health.

V is TRBV7-2 and J is TRBJ1-1; unclear D gene. Trimming cost V 1 base and J 4 bases, with 13 bases left between them. The CDR3 sequence is 15 residues long. Germline V gene data show CDR1 as SGHTA and CDR2 as FQGNSA. The CDR3 nucleotides read TGTGCCAGCAGCTTAGGTCTTGCGGGATTCACTGAAGCTTTCTTT. It is translated as CASSLGLAGFTEAFF.

The chain couples TRBV18 to TRBJ1-1, with TRBD1 as a possible D gene (5 bases). The V end was cut by 3 bases, the J end by 0 bases, with 17 bases between. Germline CDR1 reads KGHSH; CDR2 reads LQKENI. The length of the CDR3 is 17 residues. DNA of the CDR3: TGTGCCAGCTCACCTCCGGGGGTACGGGTCATGAACACTGAAGCTTTCTTT. This sequence encodes CASSPPGVRVMNTEAFF.

Details on this clone: A junction end diverges from the germline sequence, so it may reflect a read error. The rearrangement uses TRBV7-7 and TRBJ2-3; D may be TRBD2 (5 bases). This CDR3 contains 14 residues. CDR1 SSHAT and CDR2 FNYEAQ come from the germline V gene (reference sequence). DNA for the CDR3: TGTGCTAGCAGCTTCGGGGTAGGAGCAGATACGCAGTATTTT. This sequence encodes CASSFGVGADTQYF.

J is TRBJ2-1 and V is TRBV11-2; 7 nucleotides agree with TRBD2. J lost 8 bases, V lost 1 base, and 5 bases had no gene match. Germline CDR1 and CDR2: SGHAT and FQNNGV. This CDR3 comprises 14 residues. This CDR3 is CASSLAGGRDEQFF. CDR3 coding DNA: TGTGCCAGCAGCTTAGCGGGGGGTAGGGATGAGCAGTTCTTC. The whole variable domain, remainder taken from reference TRBV11-2 and TRBJ2-1, is EAGVAQSPRYKIIEKRQSVAFWCNPISGHATLYWYQQILGQGPKLLIQFQNNGVVDDSQLPKDRFSAERLKGVDSTLKIQPAKLEDSAVYLCASSLAGGRDEQFFGPGTRLTVL.

The chain carries TRBV7-3 and TRBJ2-5, with 14 bases aligning to TRBD2. This CDR3 region has 14 residues. V lost 4 bases to trimming and J lost 7 bases; unmatched junction nucleotides: 2. The germline V gene has CDR1 SGHTA and CDR2 FQGTGA. CDR3 amino acids: CASSSGTSGGTQYF. For the CDR3, the DNA is TGTGCCAGCAGCTCCGGGACTAGCGGGGGGACCCAGTACTTC.

A word on this clone: Other DNA sequences in this sample translate to the same CDR3. The gene calls are TRBV4-2 and TRBJ2-2, with D perhaps matching TRBD2 (5 bases). CDR3 size: 14 residues. With 1 base removed from V and 5 bases from J, the gap between germline ends came to 8 bases. Germline V gene lookup returns CDR1 LGHNA and CDR2 YNFKEQ. The CDR3 sequence: CASSQGTLTGELFF. CDR3 nucleotide sequence: TGTGCCAGCAGCCAAGGGACTCTAACCGGGGAGCTGTTTTTT.

This chain uses TRBV6-1 with TRBJ1-1, with a tentative D call TRBD1 (5 bases). The CDR3 contains 15 residues. V lost 5 bases and J lost 3, with 16 bases in between. Germline V gene sequence: CDR1 MNHNS, CDR2 SASEGT. CDR3 amino acids: CASSKESGQYTEAFF. The CDR3 nucleotides read TGTGCCAGCAGTAAAGAGTCAGGGCAATACACTGAAGCTTTCTTT.

Comment on this clone: Other DNA sequences in the sample encode the same CDR3. The genes are TRBV18 and TRBJ1-6, with 12 nucleotides matching TRBD1. Losses at the gene ends were 3 bases for V and 9 bases for J; bases not matched to a gene: 6. In germline, CDR1 is KGHSH, CDR2 LQKENI. The CDR3 consists of 16 residues. The CDR3 region has the DNA TGTGCCAGCTCACCGCCGGGACAGGGGGCGTCTTCACCCCTCCACTTT. This encodes CASSPPGQGASSPLHF.

This chain links TRBV7-9 with TRBJ1-1; 9 bases fit TRBD1. The CDR3 covers 15 residues. CDR1 SEHNR and CDR2 FQNEAQ come from the germline V gene (reference sequence). Trimming took 5 bases from V and 2 from J; bases not matched to a gene: 6. CDR3 amino acids: CASSPRDRVNTEAFF. The CDR3, as DNA: TGTGCCAGCAGCCCCCGGGACAGGGTCAACACTGAAGCTTTCTTT.

The CDR3 loop is CASSPTGNTEAFF. For the CDR3, the DNA is TGTGCCAGCAGCCCGACAGGGAACACTGAAGCTTTCTTT. The chain has TRBV11-2 and TRBJ1-1; maybe TRBD1 (6 bases). The CDR3 runs 13 residues. Trimming removed 5 bases at V and 1 base at J, with 8 bases between. Germline V gene lookup returns CDR1 SGHAT and CDR2 FQNNGV.

The chain couples TRBV18 to TRBJ1-1, with D possibly matching TRBD1 (5 bases). V was shortened by 0 bases and J by 1 base, with 15 bases between the two germline ends. The CDR3 runs to 17 residues. In germline, CDR1 is KGHSH, CDR2 LQKENI. CDR3 sequence reads: CASSPPGMITGNTEAFF. The CDR3 coding sequence is TGTGCCAGCTCACCACCTGGGATGATTACAGGGAACACTGAAGCTTTCTTT. Drawing the rest from reference TRBV18 and TRBJ1-1, the complete variable domain is NAGVMQNPRHLVRRRGQEARLRCSPMKGHSHVYWYRQLPEEGLKFMVYLQKENIIDESGMPKERFSAEFPKEGPSILRIQQVVRGDSAAYFCASSPPGMITGNTEAFFGQGTRLTVV.

The chain combines TRBV5-4 with TRBJ1-3; D remains unclear. V lost 0 bases to trimming and J lost 0 bases, with 13 bases between them. This CDR3 is 17 amino acids long. Germline assignment: CDR1 SGHNT and CDR2 YYREEE (reference sequence). The CDR3 spells CASSLGGRTASGNTIYF. CDR3 sequence (DNA): TGTGCCAGCAGCTTGGGAGGCAGAACAGCCTCTGGAAACACCATATATTTT.

The chain combines TRBV2 with TRBJ1-5; tentative D call: TRBD1 (5 bases). The length of the CDR3 is 14 residues. V gave up 7 bases and J gave up 6 bases, with 16 bases separating them. Germline assignment: CDR1 SNHLY and CDR2 FYNNEI. For the CDR3, the DNA is TGTGCCAGCAAAACGGGGGGTAGTGCTCAGCCCCAGCATTTT. It codes for CASKTGGSAQPQHF.

This clone has only one observation. V usage is TRBV6-6 and J usage is TRBJ1-1, with D possibly matching TRBD1 (5 bases). CDR1 and CDR2 from the germline V gene are MNHNY and SVGAGI (reference sequence). This CDR3 spans 14 amino acids. V lost 7 bases and J lost 1, with 13 bases in between. The CDR3 reads CASTLGEQNTEAFF. DNA for the CDR3: TGTGCCAGCACCCTAGGGGAACAGAACACTGAAGCTTTCTTT.

This clone came up once. The sample holds other DNA sequences that translate to the same CDR3. The chain recombines TRBV5-1 with TRBJ2-3; tentatively, D is TRBD1 or TRBD2 (5 bases each). The CDR3 has 15 residues. V lost 0 bases to trimming and J lost 0 bases, with 8 bases between them. Per the germline V gene, CDR1 is SGHRS and CDR2 is YFSETQ. CDR3 nucleotides: TGCGCCAGCAGCTTGGATGGGGGTAGCACAGATACGCAGTATTTT. This encodes CASSLDGGSTDTQYF.

This chain uses TRBV27 with TRBJ2-2, with D unclear. Trimming took 4 bases from V and 4 from J, leaving 7 bases between them. The CDR3 is 13 residues long. CDR1 is MNHEY, CDR2 SMNVEV, per germline (reference sequence). Here the CDR3 DNA reads TGTGCCAGCAGTTACTGGAGCACCGGGGAGCTGTTTTTT. This encodes CASSYWSTGELFF.

With regard to this clone: This CDR3 is also generated by other DNA sequences in the sample. V usage is TRBV30 and J usage is TRBJ2-3, with TRBD1 as a possible D gene (5 bases). The CDR3 has 11 amino acids. The V and J ends lost 4 bases and 3 bases respectively, with 5 bases between them. In germline, CDR1 is GTSNPN, CDR2 SVGIG (reference sequence). CDR3 loop: CAWTGTDTQYF. In DNA form, the CDR3 reads TGTGCCTGGACAGGGACAGATACGCAGTATTTT.

The sample holds one count of this clone. The chain uses TRBV19 and TRBJ1-6, with D maybe TRBD1 (6 bases). V lost 3 bases to trimming and J lost 9 bases, with 24 bases between them. The CDR3 covers 18 residues. Germline V gives CDR1 LNHDA, CDR2 SQIVND (reference sequence). The CDR3 here is CASSIRTVPGPNFSPLHF. The DNA for the CDR3 is TGTGCCAGTAGTATTCGGACAGTGCCGGGACCCAATTTTTCACCCCTCCACTTT. Filled out from reference TRBV19 and TRBJ1-6, the complete variable domain reads DGGITQSPKYLFRKEGQNVTLSCEQNLNHDAMYWYRQDPGQGLRLIYYSQIVNDFQKGDIAEGYSVSREKKESFPLTVTSAQKNPTAFYLCASSIRTVPGPNFSPLHFGNGTRLTVT.

The V gene is TRBV27, the J gene TRBJ2-2; weak D call: TRBD1 (6 bases). CDR3 length: 15 amino acids. Trimming shortened V by 4 bases and J by 6 bases, and 15 bases separated the two germline ends. Germline CDR1 is MNHEY and CDR2 is SMNVEV (reference sequence). In DNA form, the CDR3 reads TGTGCCAGCAGTTATAACAGGGTGATACCCGGGGAGCTGTTTTTT. As protein: CASSYNRVIPGELFF.

The V and J genes are TRBV6-6 and TRBJ2-7, with 7 bases identical to TRBD1. CDR3 length equals 14 residues. Looked up from germline, CDR1 is MNHNY and CDR2 is SVGAGI (reference sequence). The V gene end was trimmed by 7 bases and the J gene end by 0 bases; junction bases not matched to a gene: 6. CDR3 in amino acids: CASTDRENSYEQYF. The DNA for the CDR3 is TGTGCCAGCACCGACAGGGAGAACTCCTACGAGCAGTACTTC.

V and J are TRBV6-5 and TRBJ1-3; D is perhaps TRBD1 (6 bases). Between the trimmed V and J ends, which lost 4 bases and 7 bases, there was a span of 11 bases. CDR1 and CDR2 (germline): MNHEY, SVGAGI. The CDR3 runs to 13 residues. The CDR3 DNA is TGTGCCAGCAGTTTACAGGGAGGGAACACCATATATTTT. Its translation is CASSLQGGNTIYF.

The chain recombines TRBV18 with TRBJ2-3; 10 bases fit TRBD2. Germline values: CDR1 KGHSH, CDR2 LQKENI. The junction had 6 bases not matched to a gene; V was cut back by 4 bases and J by 2 bases. This CDR3 spans 16 amino acids. The CDR3 here is CASSRGLAETTDTQYF. The CDR3 coding sequence is TGTGCCAGCTCACGCGGACTAGCGGAAACCACAGATACGCAGTATTTT.

J is TRBJ2-7 and V is TRBV5-5; D is perhaps TRBD1 (6 bases). CDR1 and CDR2 from the germline V gene are SGHKS and YYEKEE (reference sequence). The CDR3 runs to 13 residues. V was clipped by 1 base and J by 5 bases, with 10 bases between them. CDR3 DNA: TGTGCCAGCAGCTTGCCAGGGGTGGACGAGCAGTACTTC. Translation gives CASSLPGVDEQYF.

The chain combines TRBV7-8 with TRBJ2-7; TRBD2 might be the D (5 bases). Trimming cost V 2 bases and J 5 bases, with 22 bases left between them. The CDR3 length is 17 residues. The germline CDR1 and CDR2 sequences are SGHVS and FQNEAQ. The CDR3 reads CASSLFGIASPPDEQYF. In DNA, the CDR3 is TGTGCCAGCAGCTTATTCGGGATCGCATCCCCTCCTGACGAGCAGTACTTC.

This clone was detected only once. The chain carries TRBV7-2 and TRBJ2-2; 7 bases map to TRBD2. J was trimmed by 6 bases and V by 0 bases; bases with no gene match: 1. This CDR3 contains 14 residues. Germline CDR1 SGHTA, CDR2 FQGNSA. CDR3 sequence reads: CASSLAGRAGELFF. Here the CDR3 DNA reads TGTGCCAGCAGCTTAGCTGGGAGGGCCGGGGAGCTGTTTTTT.